These 23 T cell receptor beta chains were all obtained from the same sample, sequenced in a study of T cells in Graves' hyperthyroidism and ophthalmopathy. TCR beta CDR3 regions were amplified from RNA. HTBI primers were employed in a first-round RT-PCR of the TCR CDR3. TCRdb redid the calling of the multiplex PCR reads with MiXCR, one entry per CDR3 protein. The table records hundreds of thousands of distinct CDR3 sequences, about 14% of them present only once. What was sequenced was blood. The receptors were gathered from a woman in her forties or fifties with Graves' ophthalmopathy.

This clonotype was observed a handful of times. The J gene is TRBJ1-1, the V gene TRBV19, with D tentatively TRBD1 (5 bases). Germline V gene data show CDR1 as LNHDA and CDR2 as SQIVND (reference sequence). The ends were cut back, 4 bases at V and 1 base at J, with 13 bases in the middle. This CDR3 is built from 15 residues. The DNA of the CDR3 is TGTGCCAGTAGTACACGACAGAGTACGAACACTGAAGCTTTCTTT. It codes for CASSTRQSTNTEAFF.

This clonotype was picked up many times. The genes are TRBV27 and TRBJ2-3; tentatively, D is TRBD1 or TRBD2 (5 bases each). CDR1 and CDR2 (germline): MNHEY, SMNVEV (reference sequence). V was clipped by 4 bases and J by 0 bases, with 14 bases between them. The CDR3 spans 16 residues. The CDR3 region is CASSSPRDGSTDTQYF. The CDR3 DNA reads as TGTGCCAGCAGTTCCCCCCGGGACGGAAGCACAGATACGCAGTATTTT.

This clonotype was seen repeatedly, ten times or more. The chain links TRBV10-3 to TRBJ2-2; 9 positions agree with TRBD1. The CDR3 has 15 amino acids. The V and J ends lost 3 bases and 3 bases, in that order; junction bases with no gene match: 2. Germline CDR1 and CDR2: ENHRY and SYGVKD. The CDR3 DNA reads as TGTGCCATCAGTGACGGGACAGGGTACACCGGGGAGCTGTTTTTT. Its translation is CAISDGTGYTGELFF.

This chain uses TRBV4-2 with TRBJ2-1, with TRBD1 matching over 8 bases. This CDR3 spans 16 amino acids. CDR1 and CDR2 from the germline V gene are LGHNA and YNFKEQ. Unmatched junction bases numbered 2, after V lost 1 base and J lost 0 bases. The CDR3, as DNA: TGTGCCAGCAGCCAAGTTCAGGGGGCCTCCTACAATGAGCAGTTCTTC. It codes for CASSQVQGASYNEQFF.

In its sample, this clonotype was seen many times. V is TRBV4-3 and J is TRBJ2-1; TRBD1 matches at 9 bases. This CDR3 is 14 amino acids long. V shed 2 bases and J 6 bases; nucleotides not matched to a gene: 2. Looked up from germline, CDR1 is LGHNA and CDR2 is YSLEER. For the CDR3, the DNA is TGCGCCAGCAGCCAAAACAGGGGGCCCAATGAGCAGTTCTTC. Translation: CASSQNRGPNEQFF.

This clonotype was seen only a few times. The chain uses TRBV4-1 and TRBJ1-2; D call uncertain. Germline CDR1 is MGHRA and CDR2 is YSYEKL. V was cut by 3 bases and J by 3 bases, with 8 bases left in between. This CDR3 has 13 residues. The CDR3 bases are TGCGCCAGCAGCCAGGTCTCGGACTATGGCTACACCTTC. Its protein is CASSQVSDYGYTF.

The sample holds many counts of this clonotype. The CDR3 DNA reads TGTGCCTGGAGTCCCATAGGGGAGACCCAGTACTTC. It translates to CAWSPIGETQYF. The rearrangement uses TRBV30 and TRBJ2-5; D uncertain. The CDR3 length is 12 residues. V was trimmed by 2 bases and J by 5 bases, leaving 9 bases between them. Germline CDR1 and CDR2: GTSNPN and SVGIG (reference sequence). Full variable domain (missing parts from reference TRBV30 and TRBJ2-5): SQTIHQWPATLVQPVGSPLSLECTVEGTSNPNLYWYRQAAGRGLQLLFYSVGIGQISSEVPQNLSASRPQDRQFILSSKKLLLSDSGFYLCAWSPIGETQYFGPGTRLLVL.

In its sample, this clonotype was seen many times. The V and J genes are TRBV28 and TRBJ2-6; 9 bases agree with TRBD2. The CDR3 totals 19 residues. Germline V gene lookup returns CDR1 MDHEN and CDR2 SYDVKM. J gave up 1 base and V 3 bases, and 10 bases lay outside the gene matches. As DNA, the CDR3 is TGTGCCAGCAGTTTCCTCCCGCGGGAGGGTCGGTCTGGGGCCAACGTCCTGACTTTC. This sequence encodes CASSFLPREGRSGANVLTF.

This clonotype appeared many times. The chain employs TRBV3-1 and TRBJ2-7; D gene uncertain. Looked up from germline, CDR1 is LGHDT and CDR2 is YNNKEL (reference sequence). The CDR3 is made up of 14 amino acids. Trimming pared 2 bases from V and 2 bases from J, leaving 10 bases between. DNA of the CDR3: TGTGCCAGCAGCCAAAGTCTCTTACCCTACGAGCAGTACTTC. It codes for CASSQSLLPYEQYF.

This clonotype was counted many times. The CDR3 DNA reads TGTGCCAGCAGTGCCACTAGCGGGAGCTACAATGAGCAGTTCTTC. It translates to CASSATSGSYNEQFF. The chain carries TRBV27 and TRBJ2-1, with TRBD2 identical over 11 bases. CDR3 length: 15 amino acids. The J segment lost 3 bases and the V segment lost 5 bases, leaving 3 bases of the junction unmatched. Germline CDR1 reads MNHEY; CDR2 reads SMNVEV (reference sequence).

J is TRBJ1-1 and V is TRBV19; maybe TRBD1 (5 bases). The CDR3 is 13 amino acids. CDR1 is LNHDA, CDR2 SQIVND, per germline (reference sequence). Trimming left V 8 bases short and J 1 base short, with 11 bases between. This CDR3 is CASGRGQNTEAFF. Here the CDR3 DNA reads TGTGCCAGTGGCCGTGGACAGAACACTGAAGCTTTCTTT.

Many counts were recorded for this clonotype. In nucleotides, the CDR3 is TGTGCCAGCAGCTTAGGGGGGGGTATACAGGGGCCGATTGGGGAGACCCAGTACTTC. As protein: CASSLGGGIQGPIGETQYF. The V call is TRBV7-2, the J call TRBJ2-5; D possibly matches TRBD1 or TRBD2 (7 bases each). This CDR3 contains 19 residues. Per the germline V gene, CDR1 is SGHTA and CDR2 is FQGNSA. V gave up 1 base and J gave up 5 bases, with 26 bases separating them.

This clonotype was detected only a few times. The chain carries TRBV9 and TRBJ1-1; D perhaps matches TRBD1 (5 bases). Germline lookup yields CDR1 SGDLS and CDR2 YYNGEE. Between the trimmed V and J ends, which lost 3 bases and 1 base, there was a span of 19 bases. The CDR3 loop spans 17 amino acids. The CDR3 nucleotides read TGTGCCAGCAGCGATTTGGGCAGGGAAATTTGGAACACTGAAGCTTTCTTT. Translation: CASSDLGREIWNTEAFF.

The chain couples TRBV19 to TRBJ2-7; possibly TRBD2 for D (6 bases). The CDR3 has 15 residues. Trimming removed 5 bases at V and 1 base at J, with 15 bases between. Germline loops: CDR1 LNHDA, CDR2 SQIVND (reference sequence). Here the CDR3 DNA reads TGTGCCAGTAGTCCGGGACTTTCGCCATCCTACGAGCAGTACTTC. Protein: CASSPGLSPSYEQYF.

Ten or more counts support this clonotype. The rearrangement uses TRBV11-2 and TRBJ2-7, with 7 bases aligning to TRBD1. The V and J ends lost 5 bases and 4 bases, in that order; junction bases with no gene match: 5. The CDR3 runs to 13 residues. Germline loops: CDR1 SGHAT, CDR2 FQNNGV. The CDR3 DNA reads as TGTGCCAGCAGCCCCAAGGACAGGTACGAGCAGTACTTC. Protein: CASSPKDRYEQYF. Complete variable domain (other parts from reference TRBV11-2 and TRBJ2-7): EAGVAQSPRYKIIEKRQSVAFWCNPISGHATLYWYQQILGQGPKLLIQFQNNGVVDDSQLPKDRFSAERLKGVDSTLKIQPAKLEDSAVYLCASSPKDRYEQYFGPGTRLTVT.

This clonotype was seen many times. The chain recombines TRBV30 with TRBJ2-1; no reliable D call. Between the trimmed V and J ends, which lost 1 base and 5 bases, there was a span of 9 bases. The CDR3 has 13 residues. Germline assignment: CDR1 GTSNPN and CDR2 SVGIG (reference sequence). CDR3 sequence (DNA): TGTGCCTGGAGTGCGACCCTAAACAATGAGCAGTTCTTC. This translates into CAWSATLNNEQFF.

The CDR3 sequence: CSVEGDAGQGRYEQYF. The CDR3 coding sequence is TGCAGCGTTGAAGGGGATGCCGGCCAGGGGAGATACGAGCAGTACTTC. The V gene is TRBV29-1, the J gene TRBJ2-7, with D possibly matching TRBD1 (6 bases). Per germline, CDR1 SQVTM and CDR2 ANQGSEA. The CDR3 sequence is 16 residues long. V was pared by 1 base and J by 4 bases, with 20 bases between.

This clonotype was observed at least ten times. V is TRBV20-1 and J is TRBJ2-7; TRBD2 agrees at 8 bases. Losses at the gene ends were 4 bases for V and 3 bases for J; bases not matched to a gene: 8. Per germline, CDR1 DFQATT and CDR2 SNEGSKA (reference sequence). The CDR3 contains 14 residues. The CDR3 sequence: CSANLAGLGYEQYF. CDR3 DNA: TGCAGTGCTAACTTAGCGGGATTGGGCTACGAGCAGTACTTC.

This clonotype was seen a single time. This chain connects TRBV20-1 to TRBJ2-1; 16 nucleotides agree with TRBD2. The CDR3 is made up of 13 amino acids. In germline, CDR1 is DFQATT, CDR2 SNEGSKA (reference sequence). Losses at the gene ends were 4 bases for V and 10 bases for J; bases not matched to a gene: 1. The CDR3 coding sequence is TGCAGTGCTACGGGACTAGCGGGAGGGGAGCAGTTCTTC. Its protein is CSATGLAGGEQFF.

The chain couples TRBV15 to TRBJ2-7; D may be TRBD1 or TRBD2 (6 bases each). The ends were cut back, 1 base at V and 4 bases at J, with 11 bases in the middle. Germline V gene sequence: CDR1 LNHNV, CDR2 YYDKDF (reference sequence). This CDR3 contains 14 residues. In DNA form, the CDR3 reads TGTGCCACCAGCAGAGCCCGAGGGGGGTACGAGCAGTACTTC. This encodes CATSRARGGYEQYF. The whole variable domain, remainder taken from reference TRBV15 and TRBJ2-7, is DAMVIQNPRYQVTQFGKPVTLSCSQTLNHNVMYWYQQKSSQAPKLLFHYYDKDFNNEADTPDNFQSRRPNTSFCFLDIRSPGLGDTAMYLCATSRARGGYEQYFGPGTRLTVT.

This clonotype showed up many times. The chain is built from TRBV9 and TRBJ1-1; tentative D call: TRBD1 (5 bases). Trimming pared 1 base from V and 4 bases from J, leaving 11 bases between. The CDR3 has 14 amino acids. Germline values: CDR1 SGDLS, CDR2 YYNGEE. The CDR3 DNA reads as TGTGCCAGCAGCGTACAGGGAAGGGGCACTGAAGCTTTCTTT. Protein sequence: CASSVQGRGTEAFF.

This clonotype was observed many times. V gene TRBV20-1 combines with J gene TRBJ2-1; 9 bases fit TRBD2. The CDR3 runs 16 residues. Germline assignment: CDR1 DFQATT and CDR2 SNEGSKA (reference sequence). With 3 bases clipped from V and 2 bases from J, the junction kept 8 bases outside the gene matches. The CDR3 DNA follows: TGCAGTGCTAGTAGACCGGGCGGGAGGGCCTACAATGAGCAGTTCTTC. Translation gives CSASRPGGRAYNEQFF.

The rearrangement uses TRBV7-9 and TRBJ2-1; TRBD1 is a possible D gene (6 bases). The germline V and J ends were trimmed by 7 bases and 7 bases, with 20 bases remaining between them. The CDR3 covers 15 residues. Germline V gene sequence: CDR1 SEHNR, CDR2 FQNEAQ (reference sequence). CDR3 sequence (DNA): TGTGCCAGCACCAAACCCCAGGGGAAGTGGAATGAGCAGTTCTTC. Encoded protein: CASTKPQGKWNEQFF.